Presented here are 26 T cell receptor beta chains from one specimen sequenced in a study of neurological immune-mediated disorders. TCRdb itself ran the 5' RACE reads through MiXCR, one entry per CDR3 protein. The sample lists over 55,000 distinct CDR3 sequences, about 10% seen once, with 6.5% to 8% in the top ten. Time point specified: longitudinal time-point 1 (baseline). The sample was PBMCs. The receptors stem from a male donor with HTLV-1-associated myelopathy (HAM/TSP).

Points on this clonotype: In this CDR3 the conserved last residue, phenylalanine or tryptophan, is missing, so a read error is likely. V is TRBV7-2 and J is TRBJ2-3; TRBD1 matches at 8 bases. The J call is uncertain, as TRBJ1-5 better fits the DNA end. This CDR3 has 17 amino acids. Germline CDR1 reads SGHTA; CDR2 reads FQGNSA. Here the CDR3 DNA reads TGTGCCAGCAGCTCCCCCGGACAGGGATGGGGCACAGATACGCAGCATTTG. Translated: CASSSPGQGWGTDTQHL.

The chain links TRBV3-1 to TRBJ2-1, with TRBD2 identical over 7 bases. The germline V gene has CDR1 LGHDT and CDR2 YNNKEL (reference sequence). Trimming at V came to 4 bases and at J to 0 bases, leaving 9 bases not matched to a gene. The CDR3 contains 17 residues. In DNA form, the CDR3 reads TGTGCCAGCAGCCCTTTGATCGGGGGGAGCTCCTACAATGAGCAGTTCTTC. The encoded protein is CASSPLIGGSSYNEQFF.

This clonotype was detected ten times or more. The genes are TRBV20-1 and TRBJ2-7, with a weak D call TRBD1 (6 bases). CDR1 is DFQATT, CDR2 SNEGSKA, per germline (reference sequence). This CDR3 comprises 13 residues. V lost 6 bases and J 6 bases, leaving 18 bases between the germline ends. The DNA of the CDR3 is TGCAGTGCCAAAACGGGACAACCATTCGAGCAGTACTTC. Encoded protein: CSAKTGQPFEQYF.

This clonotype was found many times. The CDR3 DNA is TGTGCCAGCAGGGACTGGACAGGGAGCTACAATGAGCAGTTCTTC. Translated: CASRDWTGSYNEQFF. The chain has TRBV11-3 and TRBJ2-1; 8 nucleotides match TRBD1. Trimming cost V 6 bases and J 3 bases; bases outside gene matches: 7. CDR1 is SGHNT and CDR2 is YENEEA in the germline V gene. This CDR3 has 15 amino acids.

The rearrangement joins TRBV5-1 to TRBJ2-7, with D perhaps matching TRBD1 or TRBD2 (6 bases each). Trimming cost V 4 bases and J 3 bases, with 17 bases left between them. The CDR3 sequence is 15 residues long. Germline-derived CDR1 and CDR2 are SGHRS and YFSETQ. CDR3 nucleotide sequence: TGCGCCAGCAGCCCGGGGGCCACAGGGTTCTACGAGCAGTACTTC. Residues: CASSPGATGFYEQYF.

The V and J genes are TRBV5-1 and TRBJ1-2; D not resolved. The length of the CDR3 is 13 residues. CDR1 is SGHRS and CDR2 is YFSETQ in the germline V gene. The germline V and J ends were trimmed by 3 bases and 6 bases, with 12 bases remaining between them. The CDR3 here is CASSSSWGDGYTF. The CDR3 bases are TGCGCCAGCAGCTCGTCCTGGGGTGATGGCTACACCTTC. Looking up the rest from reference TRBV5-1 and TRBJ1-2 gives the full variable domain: KAGVTQTPRYLIKTRGQQVTLSCSPISGHRSVSWYQQTPGQGLQFLFEYFSETQRNKGNFPGRFSGRQFSNSRSEMNVSTLELGDSALYLCASSSSWGDGYTFGSGTRLTVV.

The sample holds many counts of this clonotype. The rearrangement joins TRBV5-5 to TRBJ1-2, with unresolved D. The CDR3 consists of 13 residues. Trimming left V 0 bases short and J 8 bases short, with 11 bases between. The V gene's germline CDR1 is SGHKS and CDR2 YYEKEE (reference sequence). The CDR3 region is CASSLVRARGYTF. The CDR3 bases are TGTGCCAGCAGCTTGGTGAGGGCGCGAGGCTACACCTTC.

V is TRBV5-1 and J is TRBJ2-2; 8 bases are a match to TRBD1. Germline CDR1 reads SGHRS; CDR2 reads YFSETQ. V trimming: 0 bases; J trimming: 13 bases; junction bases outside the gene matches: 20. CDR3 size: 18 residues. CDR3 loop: CASSLDVWQGANTGVLFF. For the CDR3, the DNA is TGCGCCAGCAGCTTGGACGTTTGGCAGGGGGCTAACACCGGCGTGCTGTTTTTT.

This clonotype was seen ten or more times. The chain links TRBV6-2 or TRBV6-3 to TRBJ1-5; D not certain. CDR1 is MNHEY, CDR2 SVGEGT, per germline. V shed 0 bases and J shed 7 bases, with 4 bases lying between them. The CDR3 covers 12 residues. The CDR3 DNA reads TGTGCCAGCAGTTACTCATCGCAGCCCCAGCATTTT. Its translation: CASSYSSQPQHF.

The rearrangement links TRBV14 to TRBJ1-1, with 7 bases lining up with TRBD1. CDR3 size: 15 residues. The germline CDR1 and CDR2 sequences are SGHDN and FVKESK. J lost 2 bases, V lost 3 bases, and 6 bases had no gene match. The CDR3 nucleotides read TGTGCCAGCAGCCACCCCAGGGGGGGAAACACTGAAGCTTTCTTT. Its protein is CASSHPRGGNTEAFF.

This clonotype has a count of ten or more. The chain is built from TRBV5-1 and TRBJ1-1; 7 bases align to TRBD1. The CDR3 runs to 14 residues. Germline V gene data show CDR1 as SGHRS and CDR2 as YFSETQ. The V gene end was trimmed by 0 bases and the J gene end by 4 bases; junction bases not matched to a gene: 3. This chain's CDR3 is CASSLGGQSTEAFF. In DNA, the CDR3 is TGCGCCAGCAGCTTGGGGGGACAGAGCACTGAAGCTTTCTTT.

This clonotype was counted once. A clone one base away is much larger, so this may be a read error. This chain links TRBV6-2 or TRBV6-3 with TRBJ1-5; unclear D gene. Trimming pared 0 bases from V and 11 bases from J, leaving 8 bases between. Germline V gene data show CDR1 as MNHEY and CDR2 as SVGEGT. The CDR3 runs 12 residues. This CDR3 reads CASSYSSQTQHF. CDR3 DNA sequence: TGTGCCAGCAGTTACTCATCGCAGACCCAGCATTTT.

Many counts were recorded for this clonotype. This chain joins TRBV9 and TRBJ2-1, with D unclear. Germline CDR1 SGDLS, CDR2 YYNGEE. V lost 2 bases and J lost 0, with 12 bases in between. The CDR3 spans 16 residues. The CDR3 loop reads CASSVGVPISYNEQFF. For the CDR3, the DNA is TGTGCCAGCAGCGTTGGGGTCCCGATCTCCTACAATGAGCAGTTCTTC.

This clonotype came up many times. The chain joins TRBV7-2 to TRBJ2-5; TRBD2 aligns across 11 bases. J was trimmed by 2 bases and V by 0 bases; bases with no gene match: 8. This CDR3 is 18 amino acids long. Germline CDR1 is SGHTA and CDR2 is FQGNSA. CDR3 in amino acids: CASSLAGLAGGTQETQYF. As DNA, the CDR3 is TGTGCCAGCAGCTTAGCGGGTCTAGCGGGGGGAACTCAAGAGACCCAGTACTTC.

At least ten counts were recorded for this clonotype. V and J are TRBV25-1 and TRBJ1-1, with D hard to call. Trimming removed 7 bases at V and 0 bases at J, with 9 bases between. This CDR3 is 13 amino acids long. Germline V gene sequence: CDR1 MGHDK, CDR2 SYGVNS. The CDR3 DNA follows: TGTGCCAGCAATGAGGCAATGAACACTGAAGCTTTCTTT. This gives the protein CASNEAMNTEAFF.

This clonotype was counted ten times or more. In nucleotides, the CDR3 is TGTGCCAGCAGCTCCACAGGGCATAGCAATCAGCCCCAGCATTTT. Its protein is CASSSTGHSNQPQHF. The J gene is TRBJ1-5, the V gene TRBV7-2; maybe TRBD1 (6 bases). The CDR3 sequence is 15 residues long. Germline V lookup: CDR1 SGHTA, CDR2 FQGNSA. V lost 4 bases and J 0 bases, leaving 10 bases between the germline ends. The whole variable domain, remainder taken from reference TRBV7-2 and TRBJ1-5, is GAGVSQSPSNKVTEKGKDVELRCDPISGHTALYWYRQSLGQGLEFLIYFQGNSAPDKSGLPSDRFSAERTGGSVSTLTIQRTQQEDSAVYLCASSSTGHSNQPQHFGDGTRLSIL.

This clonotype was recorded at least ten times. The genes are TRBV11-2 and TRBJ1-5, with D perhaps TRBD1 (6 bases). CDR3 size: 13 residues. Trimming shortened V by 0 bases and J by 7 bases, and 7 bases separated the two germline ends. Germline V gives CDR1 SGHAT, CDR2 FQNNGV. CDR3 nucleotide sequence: TGTGCCAGCAGCTTAGATGACAGGCAGCCCCAGCATTTT. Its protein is CASSLDDRQPQHF.

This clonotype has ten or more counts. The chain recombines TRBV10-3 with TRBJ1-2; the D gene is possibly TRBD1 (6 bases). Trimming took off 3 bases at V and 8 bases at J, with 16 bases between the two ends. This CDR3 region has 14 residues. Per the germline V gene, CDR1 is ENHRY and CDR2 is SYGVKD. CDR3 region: CAISDREGESGYTF. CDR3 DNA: TGTGCCATCAGTGACCGCGAGGGGGAGAGCGGCTACACCTTC.

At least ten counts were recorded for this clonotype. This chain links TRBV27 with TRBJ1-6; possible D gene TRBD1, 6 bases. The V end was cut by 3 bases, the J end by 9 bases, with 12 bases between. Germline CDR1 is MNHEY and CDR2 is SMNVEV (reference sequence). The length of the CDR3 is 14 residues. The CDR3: CASSFQGLSSPLHF. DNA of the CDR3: TGTGCCAGCAGTTTTCAGGGGTTGAGTTCACCCCTCCACTTT.

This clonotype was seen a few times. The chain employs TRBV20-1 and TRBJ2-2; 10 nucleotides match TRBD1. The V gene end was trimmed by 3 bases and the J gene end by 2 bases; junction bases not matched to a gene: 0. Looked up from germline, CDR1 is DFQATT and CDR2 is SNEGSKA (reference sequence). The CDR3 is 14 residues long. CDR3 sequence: CSARTGGNTGELFF. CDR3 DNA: TGCAGTGCTAGGACAGGGGGCAACACCGGGGAGCTGTTTTTT.

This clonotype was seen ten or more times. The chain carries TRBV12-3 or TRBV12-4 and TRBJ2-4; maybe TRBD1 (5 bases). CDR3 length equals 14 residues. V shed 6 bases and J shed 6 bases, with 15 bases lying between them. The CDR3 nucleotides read TGTGCCAGCAGCTGGACAAAAAGGGGAAACATTCAGTACTTC. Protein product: CASSWTKRGNIQYF.

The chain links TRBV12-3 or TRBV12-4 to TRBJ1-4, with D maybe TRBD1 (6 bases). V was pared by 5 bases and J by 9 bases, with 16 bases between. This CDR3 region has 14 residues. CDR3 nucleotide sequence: TGTGCCAGCAGTCACGGGGGCGGAAGACAAAAACTGTTTTTT. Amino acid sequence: CASSHGGGRQKLFF.

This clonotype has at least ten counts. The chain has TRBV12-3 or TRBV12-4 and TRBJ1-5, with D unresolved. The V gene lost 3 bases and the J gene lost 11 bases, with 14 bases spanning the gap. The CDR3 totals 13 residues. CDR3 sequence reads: CASSLGEVGSQHF. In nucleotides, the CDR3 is TGTGCCAGCAGTTTGGGAGAAGTCGGGTCCCAGCATTTT.

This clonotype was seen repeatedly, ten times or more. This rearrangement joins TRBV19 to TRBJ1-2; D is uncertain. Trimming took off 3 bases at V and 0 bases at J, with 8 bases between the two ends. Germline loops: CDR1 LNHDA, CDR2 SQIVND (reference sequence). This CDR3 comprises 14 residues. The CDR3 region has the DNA TGTGCCAGTAGTATCGGGCAAGCTAACTATGGCTACACCTTC. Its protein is CASSIGQANYGYTF.

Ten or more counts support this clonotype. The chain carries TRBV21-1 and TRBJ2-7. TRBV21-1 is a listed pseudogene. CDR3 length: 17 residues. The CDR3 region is CASSKVLGVLSHYEQYF. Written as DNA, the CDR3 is TGTGCCAGCAGCAAAGTTCTCGGGGTGCTATCTCACTACGAGCAGTACTTC.

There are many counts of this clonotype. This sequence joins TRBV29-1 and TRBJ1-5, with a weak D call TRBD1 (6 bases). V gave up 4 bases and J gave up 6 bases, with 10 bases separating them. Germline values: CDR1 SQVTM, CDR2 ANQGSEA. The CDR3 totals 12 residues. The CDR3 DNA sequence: TGCAGCGTTGGGGGGCTCGGTCAGCCCCAGCATTTT. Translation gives CSVGGLGQPQHF.